These 19 T cell receptor beta chains were all obtained from the same sample, sequenced in a study of blood T cell repertoires in COVID-19. Profiling relied on immunoSEQ multiplex PCR, and the TCRdb table lists in-frame clones only, not all of them. The table includes about 66,000 clones, 91% detected once. The sequencing input was peripheral blood. These receptor sequences come from a human donor in a cohort sampled during active COVID-19.

This clone was observed once. The V call is TRBV5-6, the J call TRBJ1-5; the match to TRBD1 covers 8 bases. CDR3 size: 15 residues. Germline V gene data show CDR1 as SGHDT and CDR2 as YYEEEE. The trim removed 1 base at V and 4 bases at J, leaving 4 bases unmatched. CDR3 sequence: CASSLWTGTNQPQHF. In DNA form, the CDR3 reads TGTGCCAGCAGCTTGTGGACAGGGACTAATCAGCCCCAGCATTTT.

The V and J genes are TRBV28 and TRBJ1-1; possibly TRBD1 for D (6 bases). Germline V gives CDR1 MDHEN, CDR2 SYDVKM. The CDR3 is 15 amino acids. Trimming pared 3 bases from V and 6 bases from J, leaving 17 bases between. The chain's CDR3 is CASSFVLGTNAEAFF. CDR3 nucleotides: TGTGCCAGCAGTTTTGTCTTAGGGACAAACGCTGAAGCTTTCTTT.

The genes are TRBV9 and TRBJ1-2; possible D gene TRBD1, 6 bases. Trimming left V 0 bases short and J 4 bases short, with 10 bases between. CDR1 and CDR2 (germline): SGDLS, YYNGEE. The CDR3 totals 14 residues. For the CDR3, the DNA is TGTGCCAGCAGCGTAGGGGGGCAGATCTATGGCTACACCTTC. This sequence encodes CASSVGGQIYGYTF.

This chain uses TRBV7-2 with TRBJ1-5, with D perhaps TRBD1 (6 bases). The ends were cut back, 5 bases at V and 2 bases at J, with 13 bases in the middle. Per germline, CDR1 SGHTA and CDR2 FQGNSA. This CDR3 is built from 15 residues. DNA for the CDR3: TGTGCCAGCAGCAGGAACAGGGACCGCAATCAGCCCCAGCATTTT. It specifies CASSRNRDRNQPQHF.

The J gene is TRBJ1-5, the V gene TRBV6-6; perhaps TRBD1 as D (5 bases). The V end was cut by 5 bases, the J end by 6 bases, with 14 bases between. This CDR3 comprises 14 residues. Germline values: CDR1 MNHNY, CDR2 SVGAGI (reference sequence). The CDR3 region has the DNA TGTGCCAGCAGTGGCGACAGAAGAACTCAGCCCCAGCATTTT. It encodes CASSGDRRTQPQHF.

The chain carries TRBV19 and TRBJ2-2, with 10 bases matching TRBD2. The CDR3 is 18 residues long. CDR1 LNHDA and CDR2 SQIVND come from the germline V gene (reference sequence). Trimming at V came to 5 bases and at J to 8 bases, leaving 17 bases not matched to a gene. CDR3: CASSSPGVLAGVEGELFF. For the CDR3, the DNA is TGTGCCAGTAGTTCCCCGGGTGTTCTAGCGGGAGTCGAAGGGGAGCTGTTTTTT.

The V call is TRBV18, the J call TRBJ1-3; tentatively, D is TRBD1 (5 bases). The CDR3 runs to 17 residues. V lost 6 bases and J 0 bases, leaving 18 bases between the germline ends. The germline V gene has CDR1 KGHSH and CDR2 LQKENI. The CDR3 DNA is TGTGCCAGCTCCCTAGGACACTCCCTCCTCTCTGGAAACACCATATATTTT. Translating gives CASSLGHSLLSGNTIYF.

The rearrangement uses TRBV7-3 and TRBJ2-7; TRBD1 aligns across 7 bases. The CDR3 contains 15 residues. The J segment lost 0 bases and the V segment lost 3 bases, leaving 5 bases of the junction unmatched. Germline values: CDR1 SGHTA, CDR2 FQGTGA. DNA of the CDR3: TGTGCCAGCAGCTTCAGGGGGAGAACCTCCTACGAGCAGTACTTC. Amino acid sequence: CASSFRGRTSYEQYF.

This chain joins TRBV6-2 or TRBV6-3 and TRBJ2-5, with a possible D match to TRBD2 (7 bases). V gave up 1 base and J gave up 2 bases, with 11 bases separating them. From germline, CDR1 is MNHEY and CDR2 SVGEGT. The CDR3 extends over 15 amino acids. As DNA, the CDR3 is TGTGCCAGCAGTTACTTGGGGGGGCTACAAGAGACCCAGTACTTC. Its translation is CASSYLGGLQETQYF.

This clone was recorded only once. This chain uses TRBV29-1 with TRBJ2-1; 7 positions agree with TRBD2. Per germline, CDR1 SQVTM and CDR2 ANQGSEA. V gave up 6 bases and J gave up 4 bases; unmatched junction bases: 6. The CDR3 has 13 residues. CDR3 sequence reads: CSVTPSGYNEQFF. CDR3 bases: TGCAGCGTCACCCCTAGCGGTTACAATGAGCAGTTCTTC.

The rearrangement uses TRBV28 and TRBJ1-2, with D possibly matching TRBD1 (6 bases). Trimming stripped 11 bases from V and 0 bases from J, with 10 bases between. The CDR3 extends over 12 amino acids. The V gene's germline CDR1 is MDHEN and CDR2 SYDVKM. The CDR3 spells CAGRTANYGYTF. As DNA, the CDR3 is TGTGCCGGACGGACAGCTAACTATGGCTACACCTTC.

Points on this clone: Compared with germline, one end of the junction differs, possibly owing to a read error. The chain combines TRBV5-1 with TRBJ2-3; a possible D gene is TRBD2 (8 bases). The CDR3 spans 17 residues. CDR1 SGHRS and CDR2 YFSETQ come from the germline V gene. CDR3 DNA sequence: TGCGCCAGCAGATTGGGTACTGGAGGGGGCCCGGGAGGGCCGCAGTATTTT. It codes for CASRLGTGGGPGGPQYF.

This chain uses TRBV7-8 with TRBJ1-1, with unresolved D. Germline CDR1 reads SGHVS; CDR2 reads FQNEAQ. V lost 4 bases and J lost 1, with 7 bases in between. This CDR3 spans 13 amino acids. The CDR3 spells CASSSTQNTEAFF. The CDR3 region has the DNA TGTGCCAGCAGCTCCACACAGAACACTGAAGCTTTCTTT.

This chain links TRBV9 with TRBJ2-3; 7 nucleotides agree with TRBD2. The CDR3 contains 15 residues. The germline gives CDR1 SGDLS, CDR2 YYNGEE. The J segment lost 6 bases and the V segment lost 4 bases, leaving 11 bases of the junction unmatched. The CDR3 spells CASSQMGGRADTQYF. The CDR3 DNA is TGTGCCAGCAGCCAGATGGGGGGGAGGGCGGATACGCAGTATTTT.

This clone was recorded once. V usage is TRBV5-4 and J usage is TRBJ2-7, with TRBD1 matching over 10 bases. The CDR3 runs 15 residues. Trimming cost V 7 bases and J 6 bases; bases outside gene matches: 13. Germline values: CDR1 SGHNT, CDR2 YYREEE (reference sequence). For the CDR3, the DNA is TGTGCCAGCTCCAAGAGCCGGGACAGGGGTGGCGAGCAGTACTTC. It encodes CASSKSRDRGGEQYF.

V gene TRBV5-4 combines with J gene TRBJ1-4; D perhaps matches TRBD1 (5 bases). The germline V gene encodes CDR1 SGHNT and CDR2 YYREEE (reference sequence). With 0 bases removed from V and 6 bases from J, the gap between germline ends came to 12 bases. This CDR3 is built from 15 residues. For the CDR3, the DNA is TGTGCCAGCAGCTTGGATCTTGGCAGGGATGAAAAACTGTTTTTT. It codes for CASSLDLGRDEKLFF.

The chain joins TRBV7-8 to TRBJ2-5, with 9 bases aligning to TRBD1. Germline lookup yields CDR1 SGHVS and CDR2 FQNEAQ. V lost 1 base and J lost 5; bases outside the gene matches: 5. This CDR3 spans 15 amino acids. The CDR3 region is CASSLVTGGGETQYF. The CDR3 DNA follows: TGTGCCAGCAGCTTAGTAACAGGGGGCGGTGAGACCCAGTACTTC. Full variable domain (remainder filled in from reference TRBV7-8 and TRBJ2-5): GAGVSQSPRYKVAKRGQDVALRCDPISGHVSLFWYQQALGQGPEFLTYFQNEAQLDKSGLPSDRFFAERPEGSVSTLKIQRTQQEDSAVYLCASSLVTGGGETQYFGPGTRLLVL.

The V gene is TRBV5-1, the J gene TRBJ2-3; D call uncertain. Germline loops: CDR1 SGHRS, CDR2 YFSETQ. V shed 3 bases and J shed 0 bases, with 8 bases lying between them. CDR3 length: 14 residues. The CDR3 loop reads CASSSASSTDTQYF. CDR3 DNA sequence: TGCGCCAGCAGCTCCGCTAGTAGCACAGATACGCAGTATTTT. Combining the CDR3 with reference TRBV5-1 and TRBJ2-3 gives the whole variable domain KAGVTQTPRYLIKTRGQQVTLSCSPISGHRSVSWYQQTPGQGLQFLFEYFSETQRNKGNFPGRFSGRQFSNSRSEMNVSTLELGDSALYLCASSSASSTDTQYFGPGTRLTVL.

This clone was counted a single time. The chain links TRBV7-2 to TRBJ2-2; D remains ambiguous. The germline V gene encodes CDR1 SGHTA and CDR2 FQGNSA. This CDR3 comprises 14 residues. Trimming shortened V by 6 bases and J by 5 bases, and 13 bases separated the two germline ends. This CDR3 is CASRSLLYTGELFF. In DNA, the CDR3 is TGTGCCAGCAGATCCTTATTGTATACCGGGGAGCTGTTTTTT.